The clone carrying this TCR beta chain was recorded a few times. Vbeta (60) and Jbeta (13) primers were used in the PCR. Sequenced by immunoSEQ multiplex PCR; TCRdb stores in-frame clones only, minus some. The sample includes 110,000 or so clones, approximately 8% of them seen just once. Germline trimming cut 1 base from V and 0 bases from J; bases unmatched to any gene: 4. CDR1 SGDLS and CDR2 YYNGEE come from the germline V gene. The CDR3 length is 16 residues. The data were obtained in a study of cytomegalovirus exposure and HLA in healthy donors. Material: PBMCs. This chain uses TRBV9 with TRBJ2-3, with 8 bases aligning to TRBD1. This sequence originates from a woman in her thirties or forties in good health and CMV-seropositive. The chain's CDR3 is CASSVQGAPSTDTQYF. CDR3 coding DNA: TGTGCCAGCAGCGTACAGGGGGCCCCTAGCACAGATACGCAGTATTTT.